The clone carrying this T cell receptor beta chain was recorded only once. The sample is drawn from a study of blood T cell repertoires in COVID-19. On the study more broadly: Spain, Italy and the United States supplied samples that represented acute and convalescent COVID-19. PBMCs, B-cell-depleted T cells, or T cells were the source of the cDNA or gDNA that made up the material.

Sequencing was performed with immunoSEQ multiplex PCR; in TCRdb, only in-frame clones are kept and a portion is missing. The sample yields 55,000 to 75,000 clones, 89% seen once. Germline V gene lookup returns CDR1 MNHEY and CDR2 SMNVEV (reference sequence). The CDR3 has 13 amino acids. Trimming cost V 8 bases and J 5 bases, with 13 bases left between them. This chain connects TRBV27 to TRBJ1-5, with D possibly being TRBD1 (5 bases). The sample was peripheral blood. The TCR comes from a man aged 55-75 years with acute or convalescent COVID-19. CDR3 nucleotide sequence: TGTGCCAGCGCCGTAATCAGGGATCAGCCCCAGCATTTT. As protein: CASAVIRDQPQHF.